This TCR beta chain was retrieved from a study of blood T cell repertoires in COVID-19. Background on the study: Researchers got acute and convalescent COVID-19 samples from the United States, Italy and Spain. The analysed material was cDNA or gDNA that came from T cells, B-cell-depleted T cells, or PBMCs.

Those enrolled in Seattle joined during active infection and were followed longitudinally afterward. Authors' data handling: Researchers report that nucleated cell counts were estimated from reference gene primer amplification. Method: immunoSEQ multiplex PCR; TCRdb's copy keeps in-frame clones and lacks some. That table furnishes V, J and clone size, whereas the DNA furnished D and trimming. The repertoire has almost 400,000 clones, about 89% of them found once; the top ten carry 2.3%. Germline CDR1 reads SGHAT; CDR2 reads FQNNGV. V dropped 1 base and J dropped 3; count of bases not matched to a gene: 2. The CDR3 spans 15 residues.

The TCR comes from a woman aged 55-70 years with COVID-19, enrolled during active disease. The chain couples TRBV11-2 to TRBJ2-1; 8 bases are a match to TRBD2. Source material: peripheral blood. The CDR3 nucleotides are TGTGCCAGCAGCTTAGCTAGCGGGTTCTACAATGAGCAGTTCTTC. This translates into CASSLASGFYNEQFF. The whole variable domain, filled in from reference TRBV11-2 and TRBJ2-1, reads EAGVAQSPRYKIIEKRQSVAFWCNPISGHATLYWYQQILGQGPKLLIQFQNNGVVDDSQLPKDRFSAERLKGVDSTLKIQPAKLEDSAVYLCASSLASGFYNEQFFGPGTRLTVL.